The next 23 T cell receptor beta chains were all read from a single sample in a study of T-cell memory formation after mild COVID-19. Each CDR3 protein gets one entry after TCRdb re-called the 5' RACE reads with MiXCR. The repertoire holds about 600,000 distinct CDR3 sequences, about 20% seen once, with approximately 8.4% in the top ten. The sequenced sample was PBMCs or a T cell subset sorted from them (not recorded which). These receptors came from an adult woman who had mild COVID-19 (a few samples of this study predate the infection). Cell type and time point are not known.

J is TRBJ1-2 and V is TRBV5-5; the D is unclear. V lost 3 bases to trimming and J lost 2 bases, with 11 bases between them. Germline V CDR1 and CDR2: SGHKS, YYEKEE (reference sequence). The CDR3 is 14 amino acids. The CDR3 DNA reads as TGTGCCAGCAGCTCCCCAGGCTTGAACTATGGCTACACCTTC. It yields the protein CASSSPGLNYGYTF. Looking up the rest from reference TRBV5-5 and TRBJ1-2 gives the full variable domain: DAGVTQSPTHLIKTRGQQVTLRCSPISGHKSVSWYQQVLGQGPQFIFQYYEKEERGRGNFPDRFSARQFPNYSSELNVNALLLGDSALYLCASSSPGLNYGYTFGSGTRLTVV.

This chain uses TRBV2 with TRBJ2-7; D uncertain. V lost 6 bases and J lost 0, with 24 bases in between. Germline lookup yields CDR1 SNHLY and CDR2 FYNNEI. The CDR3 loop spans 18 amino acids. CDR3 sequence (DNA): TGTGCCAGCAGAGAACCAAAAGATGGGATAGCCCCCTCCTACGAGCAGTACTTC. It is translated as CASREPKDGIAPSYEQYF.

The V and J genes are TRBV7-9 and TRBJ2-2, with D possibly being TRBD1 (5 bases). V lost 2 bases to trimming and J lost 3 bases, with 10 bases between them. The CDR3 covers 15 residues. Germline values: CDR1 SEHNR, CDR2 FQNEAQ (reference sequence). The CDR3 coding sequence is TGTGCCAGCAGCTTAAAGGGGTCCTACACCGGGGAGCTGTTTTTT. This gives the protein CASSLKGSYTGELFF.

This clonotype was counted only a few times. V usage is TRBV12-3 or TRBV12-4 and J usage is TRBJ2-1; 7 bases fit TRBD2. Trimming cost V 7 bases and J 2 bases; bases outside gene matches: 8. CDR3 length: 15 amino acids. CDR3 sequence: CASNPEGGPYNEQFF. The CDR3 DNA sequence: TGTGCCAGCAACCCAGAGGGAGGGCCCTACAATGAGCAGTTCTTC.

This clonotype was counted between two and nine times. V is TRBV25-1 and J is TRBJ1-4; D gene ambiguous. The CDR3 sequence is 14 residues long. Germline lookup yields CDR1 MGHDK and CDR2 SYGVNS. Trimming shortened V by 6 bases and J by 8 bases, and 16 bases separated the two germline ends. The CDR3 sequence: CASRNRDAGEKLFF. As DNA, the CDR3 is TGTGCCAGCAGGAACAGAGACGCGGGGGAAAAACTGTTTTTT.

This clonotype was picked up a small number of times. The rearrangement uses TRBV5-1 and TRBJ2-1; either TRBD1 or TRBD2 may fit D (5 bases each). The CDR3 has 15 amino acids. Looked up from germline, CDR1 is SGHRS and CDR2 is YFSETQ. With 5 bases removed from V and 0 bases from J, the gap between germline ends came to 12 bases. The CDR3 sequence is CASSTAGSSYNEQFF. DNA for the CDR3: TGCGCCAGCAGTACGGCAGGGAGCTCCTACAATGAGCAGTTCTTC.

The rearrangement links TRBV14 to TRBJ1-6, with D unclear. The V gene lost 4 bases and the J gene lost 8 bases, with 9 bases spanning the gap. Germline V CDR1 and CDR2: SGHDN, FVKESK. The CDR3 totals 13 residues. The CDR3 spells CASSLGPYSPLHF. In DNA, the CDR3 is TGTGCCAGCAGCCTCGGCCCTTATTCACCCCTCCACTTT.

The chain couples TRBV20-1 to TRBJ1-2, with TRBD1 matching 8 bases. Germline V CDR1 and CDR2: DFQATT, SNEGSKA (reference sequence). The CDR3 is made up of 13 amino acids. CDR3 in amino acids: CRDTGQDYYGYTF. As DNA, the CDR3 is TGCAGAGATACGGGACAGGACTACTATGGCTACACCTTC.

This clonotype was seen a few times. V and J are TRBV24-1 and TRBJ2-1; D gene ambiguous. The CDR3 runs to 13 residues. V lost 3 bases and J 5 bases, leaving 7 bases between the germline ends. Germline CDR1 is KGHDR and CDR2 is SFDVKD. The CDR3: CATSDRMDNEQFF. The CDR3 coding sequence is TGTGCCACCAGTGATCGGATGGACAATGAGCAGTTCTTC.

In its sample, this clonotype was seen a few times. CDR3 sequence (DNA): TGTGCCAGCAGCTCGACTAGCGGGAGTGTGGGCTACAATGAGCAGTTCTTC. It yields the protein CASSSTSGSVGYNEQFF. The chain recombines TRBV7-9 with TRBJ2-1; 12 bases are a match to TRBD2. The CDR3 consists of 17 residues. The ends lost 4 bases at V and 3 bases at J; junction bases unmatched: 7. Germline V gene data show CDR1 as SEHNR and CDR2 as FQNEAQ (reference sequence).

This rearrangement joins TRBV30 to TRBJ1-1; D is unresolved. Germline CDR1 GTSNPN, CDR2 SVGIG (reference sequence). With 0 bases removed from V and 0 bases from J, the gap between germline ends came to 2 bases. This CDR3 has 12 residues. The CDR3 DNA is TGTGCCTGGAGTGTAATGAACACTGAAGCTTTCTTT. Translated: CAWSVMNTEAFF.

V usage is TRBV2 and J usage is TRBJ2-2, with D hard to call. V lost 8 bases, J lost 5 bases, and 18 bases lay in between. The CDR3 length is 15 residues. CDR1 SNHLY and CDR2 FYNNEI come from the germline V gene. As DNA, the CDR3 is TGTGCCAGCTTAAGTGTACTCCCCCGGACCGGGGAGCTGTTTTTT. Translated, it gives CASLSVLPRTGELFF.

The rearrangement joins TRBV25-1 to TRBJ2-4; D might be TRBD1 (5 bases). The V end was cut by 10 bases, the J end by 7 bases, with 17 bases between. The CDR3 is made up of 13 amino acids. CDR1 MGHDK and CDR2 SYGVNS come from the germline V gene. CDR3 DNA: TGTGCCAACCTCAGGTCCCCAGGGAACATTCAGTACTTC. This sequence encodes CANLRSPGNIQYF.

The V gene is TRBV7-6, the J gene TRBJ2-5; D may match TRBD1 or TRBD2 (5 bases each). Germline values: CDR1 SGHVS, CDR2 FNYEAQ. The V gene lost 2 bases and the J gene lost 1 base, with 11 bases spanning the gap. The CDR3 length is 15 residues. The CDR3 bases are TGTGCCAGCAGCTTAATGAGAGGGGCCCAAGAGACCCAGTACTTC. As protein: CASSLMRGAQETQYF.

The chain links TRBV6-5 to TRBJ1-1, with a weak D call TRBD1 (6 bases). This CDR3 has 14 residues. The V end was cut by 2 bases, the J end by 5 bases, with 12 bases between. CDR1 MNHEY and CDR2 SVGAGI come from the germline V gene. DNA of the CDR3: TGTGCCAGCAGTTACGACAGGTCGGGGACTGAAGCTTTCTTT. Translation gives CASSYDRSGTEAFF.

This clonotype was seen repeatedly, ten times or more. V gene TRBV15 combines with J gene TRBJ2-7; TRBD2 matches at 10 bases. The CDR3 contains 16 residues. V lost 3 bases, J lost 4 bases, and 9 bases stayed unmatched. Germline CDR1 is LNHNV and CDR2 is YYDKDF (reference sequence). The CDR3 bases are TGTGCCACCAGCAGGACCCTAGCGGGAGAGGAATACGAGCAGTACTTC. This gives the protein CATSRTLAGEEYEQYF.

This clonotype was observed a handful of times. CDR3 sequence (DNA): TGTGCCAGCAGCCGTCGGGGGTCTTCACCCCTCCACTTT. This codes for CASSRRGSSPLHF. The rearrangement links TRBV3-1 to TRBJ1-6; D may be TRBD1 (5 bases). The V end was cut by 4 bases, the J end by 9 bases, with 10 bases between. From germline, CDR1 is LGHDT and CDR2 YNNKEL (reference sequence). The CDR3 totals 13 residues.

The chain links TRBV3-1 to TRBJ2-4; D gene ambiguous. The V gene lost 7 bases and the J gene lost 4 bases, with 5 bases spanning the gap. The CDR3 runs 11 residues. Per germline, CDR1 LGHDT and CDR2 YNNKEL (reference sequence). CDR3 DNA: TGTGCCAGCATCTCAAAAAACATTCAGTACTTC. This sequence encodes CASISKNIQYF.

The gene calls are TRBV4-2 and TRBJ2-7; 8 bases line up with TRBD2. Germline CDR1 reads LGHNA; CDR2 reads YNFKEQ. V gave up 4 bases and J gave up 3 bases; unmatched junction bases: 8. This CDR3 comprises 15 residues. The CDR3 protein is CASSPRGGEYYEQYF. CDR3 bases: TGTGCCAGCAGCCCTCGGGGGGGAGAATACTACGAGCAGTACTTC.

In its sample, this clonotype was seen many times. The V gene is TRBV7-6, the J gene TRBJ2-7; no clear D gene. This CDR3 comprises 16 residues. The germline V gene has CDR1 SGHVS and CDR2 FNYEAQ. V shed 5 bases and J shed 2 bases, with 19 bases lying between them. CDR3 nucleotides: TGTGCCAGCAGCCCCTCGGTGGCAGCTTCTACCTACGAGCAGTACTTC. Translated: CASSPSVAASTYEQYF.

This clonotype showed up just a few times. This rearrangement joins TRBV19 to TRBJ1-1, with a weak D call TRBD1 (6 bases). Germline CDR1 is LNHDA and CDR2 is SQIVND (reference sequence). V gave up 5 bases and J gave up 1 base, with 14 bases separating them. This CDR3 is built from 15 residues. Here the CDR3 reads CASSFDGGRNTEAFF. The CDR3 DNA is TGTGCCAGTAGTTTCGACGGGGGGCGGAACACTGAAGCTTTCTTT.

The rearrangement joins TRBV12-5 to TRBJ2-1; D tentatively reads TRBD1 or TRBD2 (5 bases each). The germline gives CDR1 LGHNT, CDR2 FRNRAP. Trimming took 6 bases from V and 7 from J, leaving 13 bases between them. The CDR3 loop spans 13 amino acids. CDR3 residues: CASGGRLANEQFF. DNA for the CDR3: TGTGCTAGTGGGGGACGCTTGGCAAATGAGCAGTTCTTC.

A few counts support this clonotype. For the CDR3, the DNA is TGTGCCAGCAGTTACGATGCGGGCCTTGAAGCTTTCTTT. Amino acid sequence: CASSYDAGLEAFF. V is TRBV6-5 and J is TRBJ1-1; no clear D gene. V gave up 2 bases and J gave up 7 bases, with 11 bases separating them. Germline lookup yields CDR1 MNHEY and CDR2 SVGAGI. The CDR3 length is 13 residues.